These 25 T cell receptor beta chains originate from one sample sequenced in a study of early T cells in non-severe SARS-CoV-2 infection. TCRdb re-called the 5' RACE reads through MiXCR, storing one row per CDR3 protein. The sample includes around 44,000 distinct CDR3 sequences, roughly 7.7% seen only once; the top ten take 5.8%. Sample: whole blood. The origin of the receptors is an adult who was a healthcare worker with PCR-confirmed SARS-CoV-2 infection or an uninfected control (not recorded which).

This clonotype appeared a few times. As DNA, the CDR3 is TGTGCCAGCAGCTTACGGACAGGGGCCGTTTCTATTAATTCACCCCTCCACTTT. It yields the protein CASSLRTGAVSINSPLHF. The rearrangement links TRBV21-1 to TRBJ1-6; the DNA was not used to check the table's D call, TRBD1. TRBV21-1 constitutes a pseudogene. CDR3 length equals 18 residues.

The chain couples TRBV5-5 to TRBJ1-3, with 8 bases identical to TRBD1. The CDR3 is made up of 16 amino acids. The germline CDR1 and CDR2 sequences are SGHKS and YYEKEE (reference sequence). The V gene end was trimmed by 6 bases and the J gene end by 2 bases; junction bases not matched to a gene: 10. The CDR3 reads CASILWGDRPGNTIYF. CDR3 nucleotide sequence: TGTGCCAGCATATTGTGGGGGGACAGGCCTGGAAACACCATATATTTT.

This clonotype occurred many times. This rearrangement joins TRBV20-1 to TRBJ1-1; 7 nucleotides align to TRBD1. CDR1 and CDR2 (germline): DFQATT, SNEGSKA (reference sequence). Trimming at V came to 6 bases and at J to 3 bases, leaving 10 bases not matched to a gene. This CDR3 comprises 14 residues. CDR3 nucleotide sequence: TGCAGTGCGGACGTACAGGGGACGCACACTGAAGCTTTCTTT. As protein: CSADVQGTHTEAFF.

This clonotype was detected ten times or more. At one of its ends the junction is not consistent with the germline gene, which may arise from a read error. This chain connects TRBV7-8 to TRBJ1-1; D gene ambiguous. The CDR3 length is 13 residues. Looked up from germline, CDR1 is SGHVS and CDR2 is FQNEAQ. CDR3 coding DNA: TGTGCCAGCAGCTTAGGGTCGGGAACTGAAGTTTTCTTT. Translated: CASSLGSGTEVFF. The variable domain in full, completed from reference TRBV7-8 and TRBJ1-1, reads GAGVSQSPRYKVAKRGQDVALRCDPISGHVSLFWYQQALGQGPEFLTYFQNEAQLDKSGLPSDRFFAERPEGSVSTLKIQRTQQEDSAVYLCASSLGSGTEVFFGQGTRLTVV.

The table lists this clonotype with a few counts. The genes are TRBV7-9 and TRBJ2-3, with a weak D call TRBD2 (7 bases). The CDR3 has 19 residues. Trimming stripped 2 bases from V and 2 bases from J, with 23 bases between. Germline V lookup: CDR1 SEHNR, CDR2 FQNEAQ (reference sequence). CDR3 bases: TGTGCCAGCAGCTTATCCCTATCATGGCGGGGGCAATCCACAGATACGCAGTATTTT. This translates into CASSLSLSWRGQSTDTQYF. The whole variable domain, filled in from reference TRBV7-9 and TRBJ2-3, reads DTGVSQNPRHKITKRGQNVTFRCDPISEHNRLYWYRQTLGQGPEFLTYFQNEAQLEKSRLLSDRFSAERPKGSFSTLEIQRTEQGDSAMYLCASSLSLSWRGQSTDTQYFGPGTRLTVL.

In this sample, this clonotype turned up a few times. The V gene is TRBV15, the J gene TRBJ2-1; 10 bases line up with TRBD2. Looked up from germline, CDR1 is LNHNV and CDR2 is YYDKDF (reference sequence). Losses at the gene ends were 3 bases for V and 2 bases for J; bases not matched to a gene: 4. The CDR3 has 16 amino acids. CDR3 in amino acids: CATSRPTSGAYNEQFF. The CDR3 DNA reads TGTGCCACCAGCAGGCCCACTAGCGGGGCCTACAATGAGCAGTTCTTC.

At least ten counts were recorded for this clonotype. CDR3 DNA sequence: TGTGCCAGCACGTCCGACAGCTATTATGGCTACACCTTC. Its protein product is CASTSDSYYGYTF. V is TRBV9 and J is TRBJ1-2, with D possibly TRBD1 on 5 matching bases. V dropped 6 bases and J dropped 5 bases, with 14 bases sitting between them. CDR3 length equals 13 residues. The germline V gene has CDR1 SGDLS and CDR2 YYNGEE.

This clonotype was observed many times. The chain combines TRBV3-1 with TRBJ2-7; the D is unclear. V lost 0 bases to trimming and J lost 5 bases, with 11 bases between them. The germline CDR1 and CDR2 sequences are LGHDT and YNNKEL (reference sequence). The CDR3 has 14 residues. The CDR3, as DNA: TGTGCCAGCAGCCAAGAGGTCTACTGGCACGAGCAGTACTTC. Its protein is CASSQEVYWHEQYF.

This clonotype has only one observation. The genes are TRBV7-2 and TRBJ2-7; 8 positions match TRBD1. V shed 3 bases, J shed 4 bases, and the junction held 5 bases outside the gene matches. Germline V gene lookup returns CDR1 SGHTA and CDR2 FQGNSA. The CDR3 is 14 amino acids. CDR3 residues: CASSFWTGPYEQYF. In DNA form, the CDR3 reads TGTGCCAGCAGCTTCTGGACAGGGCCTTACGAGCAGTACTTC.

This clonotype has at least ten counts. V gene TRBV11-2 combines with J gene TRBJ2-4, with TRBD1 matching over 9 bases. Looked up from germline, CDR1 is SGHAT and CDR2 is FQNNGV. The CDR3 length is 17 residues. V was pared by 5 bases and J by 0 bases, with 8 bases of the junction left unmatched. CDR3 in amino acids: CASSLTQGALAKNIQYF. In DNA form, the CDR3 reads TGTGCCAGCAGCCTTACACAGGGGGCATTAGCCAAAAACATTCAGTACTTC.

This clonotype appeared once. CDR3 DNA: TGCAGCGCGGGACAGGGGACAGAGACCCAGTACTTC. Translated: CSAGQGTETQYF. V and J are TRBV29-1 and TRBJ2-5; 10 bases match TRBD1. Germline V gives CDR1 SQVTM, CDR2 ANQGSEA. The CDR3 covers 12 residues. Losses at the gene ends were 7 bases for V and 4 bases for J; bases not matched to a gene: 3.

The chain is built from TRBV5-1 and TRBJ2-7, with D unresolved. V gave up 5 bases and J gave up 3 bases, with 6 bases separating them. Germline CDR1 is SGHRS and CDR2 is YFSETQ. The length of the CDR3 is 11 residues. For the CDR3, the DNA is TGCGCCAGCAGTGCTAACTACGAGCAGTACTTC. Protein sequence: CASSANYEQYF.

This clonotype was counted many times. The chain uses TRBV3-1 and TRBJ2-2; 8 nucleotides match TRBD2. This CDR3 region has 15 residues. V gave up 0 bases and J gave up 5 bases; unmatched junction bases: 2. Germline CDR1 and CDR2: LGHDT and YNNKEL (reference sequence). The CDR3 DNA is TGTGCCAGCAGCCAAGAACTAGCGGTGACCGGGGAGCTGTTTTTT. It yields the protein CASSQELAVTGELFF.

The table lists this clonotype with a few counts. This rearrangement joins TRBV5-5 to TRBJ1-4; the D is unclear. Trimming stripped 3 bases from V and 8 bases from J, with 8 bases between. The CDR3 length is 12 residues. Germline V lookup: CDR1 SGHKS, CDR2 YYEKEE (reference sequence). The CDR3 DNA reads TGTGCCAGCAGCTGGGGAGAAGAAAAACTGTTTTTT. Protein sequence: CASSWGEEKLFF.

The V and J genes are TRBV20-1 and TRBJ1-2; TRBD1 matches 7 bases. Losses at the gene ends were 6 bases for V and 0 bases for J; bases not matched to a gene: 16. The CDR3 extends over 17 amino acids. Germline assignment: CDR1 DFQATT and CDR2 SNEGSKA (reference sequence). CDR3 region: CSAVERGQDTANYGYTF. CDR3 DNA sequence: TGCAGTGCCGTAGAAAGGGGGCAGGACACCGCTAACTATGGCTACACCTTC.

This clonotype showed up many times. The chain couples TRBV7-9 to TRBJ1-6, with D perhaps TRBD1 (6 bases). This CDR3 is 15 amino acids long. Germline V lookup: CDR1 SEHNR, CDR2 FQNEAQ (reference sequence). Trimming took off 6 bases at V and 7 bases at J, with 16 bases between the two ends. CDR3 DNA: TGTGCCAGCAGTCACAACAGGGTCGACAATTCACCCCTCCACTTT. Amino acid sequence: CASSHNRVDNSPLHF.

In this sample, this clonotype turned up many times. The chain carries TRBV7-2 and TRBJ1-1; no clear D. CDR1 is SGHTA and CDR2 is FQGNSA in the germline V gene. V lost 1 base and J 3 bases, leaving 12 bases between the germline ends. This CDR3 has 15 residues. DNA for the CDR3: TGTGCCAGCAGCTTAGAGAGCAGGACCTACACTGAAGCTTTCTTT. Amino acids: CASSLESRTYTEAFF.

Many counts were recorded for this clonotype. The chain recombines TRBV20-1 with TRBJ1-5, with 9 bases matching TRBD1. Germline loops: CDR1 DFQATT, CDR2 SNEGSKA (reference sequence). CDR3 length equals 13 residues. The DNA for the CDR3 is TGCAGAGAGGGACAGGGATCGAGTCAGCCCCAGCATTTT. Residues: CREGQGSSQPQHF.

This clonotype was detected ten times or more. The gene calls are TRBV5-5 and TRBJ2-7; D ambiguous. This CDR3 has 19 amino acids. Per the germline V gene, CDR1 is SGHKS and CDR2 is YYEKEE (reference sequence). The V and J ends lost 0 bases and 6 bases respectively, with 28 bases between them. The DNA for the CDR3 is TGTGCCAGCAGCTTGGAATGGTTCGTCCTAAGGCCCACTAAGGGCGAGCAGTACTTC. This codes for CASSLEWFVLRPTKGEQYF.

This chain joins TRBV5-1 and TRBJ1-1; TRBD1 agrees at 11 bases. The ends lost 1 base at V and 3 bases at J; junction bases unmatched: 11. The CDR3 extends over 18 amino acids. The germline gives CDR1 SGHRS, CDR2 YFSETQ. DNA of the CDR3: TGCGCCAGCAGCTTGTTCGGACAGGGGGCTTATCAGGACACTGAAGCTTTCTTT. Translation gives CASSLFGQGAYQDTEAFF.

This clonotype was seen repeatedly, ten times or more. The CDR3 sequence is CASSPGGNQPQHF. CDR3 coding DNA: TGTGCCAGCAGCCCCGGGGGCAATCAGCCCCAGCATTTT. The rearrangement joins TRBV3-1 to TRBJ1-5; D not resolved. Germline V gene data show CDR1 as LGHDT and CDR2 as YNNKEL (reference sequence). V lost 4 bases and J lost 2, with 6 bases in between. The CDR3 totals 13 residues.

This clonotype was observed a handful of times. The V and J genes are TRBV6-2 or TRBV6-3 and TRBJ1-1; 10 bases line up with TRBD1. This CDR3 has 15 residues. From germline, CDR1 is MNHEY and CDR2 SVGEGT. V was clipped by 6 bases and J by 0 bases; unmatched bases: 4. This chain's CDR3 is CASSRGQGVNTEAFF. The CDR3 DNA sequence: TGTGCCAGCAGCCGAGGACAGGGGGTGAACACTGAAGCTTTCTTT.

V gene TRBV18 combines with J gene TRBJ2-4; TRBD1 agrees at 8 bases. J lost 8 bases, V lost 5 bases, and 5 bases had no gene match. There are 13 residues in the CDR3. Germline CDR1 reads KGHSH; CDR2 reads LQKENI. The CDR3 nucleotides read TGTGCCAGCTCAAGCGACAGGGGAGACATTCAGTACTTC. Translating it yields CASSSDRGDIQYF.

This clonotype was detected ten times or more. V and J are TRBV6-2 or TRBV6-3 and TRBJ1-5; D perhaps matches TRBD1 (5 bases). This CDR3 has 15 residues. V lost 0 bases and J lost 6, with 12 bases in between. Germline V gene data show CDR1 as MNHEY and CDR2 as SVGEGT. The CDR3: CASSYSAGWGQPQHF. In DNA form, the CDR3 reads TGTGCCAGCAGTTACTCGGCAGGGTGGGGTCAGCCCCAGCATTTT.

This clonotype has ten or more counts. V and J are TRBV28 and TRBJ2-7, with TRBD1 matching 7 bases. V shed 5 bases, J shed 7 bases, and the junction held 11 bases outside the gene matches. The CDR3 sequence is 14 residues long. The germline V gene encodes CDR1 MDHEN and CDR2 SYDVKM. CDR3 in amino acids: CASSIDTQGVEQYF. DNA for the CDR3: TGTGCCAGCAGTATCGATACCCAGGGGGTTGAGCAGTACTTC. The complete variable domain, with remaining parts taken from reference TRBV28 and TRBJ2-7, reads DVKVTQSSRYLVKRTGEKVFLECVQDMDHENMFWYRQDPGLGLRLIYFSYDVKMKEKGDIPEGYSVSREKKERFSLILESASTNQTSMYLCASSIDTQGVEQYFGPGTRLTVT.